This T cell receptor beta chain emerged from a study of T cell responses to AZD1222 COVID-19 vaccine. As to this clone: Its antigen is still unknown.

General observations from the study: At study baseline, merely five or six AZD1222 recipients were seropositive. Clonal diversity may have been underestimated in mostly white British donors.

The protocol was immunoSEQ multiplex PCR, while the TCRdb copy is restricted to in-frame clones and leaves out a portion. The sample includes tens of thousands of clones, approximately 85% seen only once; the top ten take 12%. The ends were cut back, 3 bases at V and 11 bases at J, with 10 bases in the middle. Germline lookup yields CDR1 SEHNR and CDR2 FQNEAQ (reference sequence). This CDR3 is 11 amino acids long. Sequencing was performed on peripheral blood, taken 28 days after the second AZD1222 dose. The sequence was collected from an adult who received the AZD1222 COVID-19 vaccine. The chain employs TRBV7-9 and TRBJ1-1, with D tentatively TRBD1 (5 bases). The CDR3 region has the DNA TGTGCCAGCAGCTTGGGGGGTTGGGCTTTCTTT. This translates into CASSLGGWAFF.